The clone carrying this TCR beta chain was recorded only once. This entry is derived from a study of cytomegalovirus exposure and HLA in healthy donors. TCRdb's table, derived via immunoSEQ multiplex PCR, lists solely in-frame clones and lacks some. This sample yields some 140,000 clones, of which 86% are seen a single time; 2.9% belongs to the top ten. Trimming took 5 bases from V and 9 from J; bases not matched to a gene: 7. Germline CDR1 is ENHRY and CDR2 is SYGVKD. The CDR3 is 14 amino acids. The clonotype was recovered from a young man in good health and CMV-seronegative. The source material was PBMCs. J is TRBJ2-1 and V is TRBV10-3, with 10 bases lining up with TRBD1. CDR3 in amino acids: CAISTGTGDREQFF. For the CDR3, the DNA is TGTGCCATCAGTACCGGGACAGGGGATCGTGAGCAGTTCTTC.